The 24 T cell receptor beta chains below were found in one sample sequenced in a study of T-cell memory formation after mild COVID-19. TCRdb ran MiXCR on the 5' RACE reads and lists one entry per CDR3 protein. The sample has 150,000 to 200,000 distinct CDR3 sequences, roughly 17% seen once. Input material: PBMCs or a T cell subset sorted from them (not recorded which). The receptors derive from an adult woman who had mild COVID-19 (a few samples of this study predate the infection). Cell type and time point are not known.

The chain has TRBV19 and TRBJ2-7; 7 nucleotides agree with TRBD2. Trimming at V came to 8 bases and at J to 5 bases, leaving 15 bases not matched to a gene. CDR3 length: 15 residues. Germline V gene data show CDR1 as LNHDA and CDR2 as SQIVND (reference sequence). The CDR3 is CASRTTAGTLHEQYF. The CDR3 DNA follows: TGTGCCAGTCGTACGACAGCGGGAACACTCCACGAGCAGTACTTC.

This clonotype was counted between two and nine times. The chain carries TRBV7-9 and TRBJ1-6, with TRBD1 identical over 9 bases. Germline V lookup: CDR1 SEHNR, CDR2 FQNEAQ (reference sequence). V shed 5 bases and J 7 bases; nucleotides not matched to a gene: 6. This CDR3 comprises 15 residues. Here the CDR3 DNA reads TGTGCCAGCAGCCCAAGCGGACAGGGGAATTCACCCCTCCACTTT. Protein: CASSPSGQGNSPLHF. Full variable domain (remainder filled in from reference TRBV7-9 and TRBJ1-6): DTGVSQNPRHKITKRGQNVTFRCDPISEHNRLYWYRQTLGQGPEFLTYFQNEAQLEKSRLLSDRFSAERPKGSFSTLEIQRTEQGDSAMYLCASSPSGQGNSPLHFGNGTRLTVT.

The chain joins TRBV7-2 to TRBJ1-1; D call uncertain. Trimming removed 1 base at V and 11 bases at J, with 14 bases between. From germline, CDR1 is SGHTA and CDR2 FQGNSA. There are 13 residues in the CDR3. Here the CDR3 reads CASSLENQFTAFF. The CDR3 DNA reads TGTGCCAGCAGCTTAGAGAATCAATTTACGGCTTTCTTT.

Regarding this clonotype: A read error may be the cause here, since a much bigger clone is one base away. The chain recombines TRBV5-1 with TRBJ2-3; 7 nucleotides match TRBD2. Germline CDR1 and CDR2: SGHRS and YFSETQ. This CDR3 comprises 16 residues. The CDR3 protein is CTSSPRLGGGSNTQYF. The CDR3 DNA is TGCACCAGCAGCCCGAGGCTGGGCGGGGGTTCAAATACGCAGTATTTT.

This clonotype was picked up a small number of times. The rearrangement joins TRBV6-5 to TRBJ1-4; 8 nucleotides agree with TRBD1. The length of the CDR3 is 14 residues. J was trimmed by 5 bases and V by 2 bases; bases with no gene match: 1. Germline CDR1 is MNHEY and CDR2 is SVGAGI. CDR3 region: CASSYRTGNEKLFF. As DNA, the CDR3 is TGTGCCAGCAGTTACCGGACAGGGAATGAAAAACTGTTTTTT.

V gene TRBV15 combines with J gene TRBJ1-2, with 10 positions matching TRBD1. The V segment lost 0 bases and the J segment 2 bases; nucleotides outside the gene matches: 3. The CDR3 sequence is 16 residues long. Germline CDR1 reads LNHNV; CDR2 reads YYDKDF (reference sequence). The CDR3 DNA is TGTGCCACCAGCAGAGACCTGGGACAGGGGAACTATGGCTACACCTTC. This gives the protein CATSRDLGQGNYGYTF.

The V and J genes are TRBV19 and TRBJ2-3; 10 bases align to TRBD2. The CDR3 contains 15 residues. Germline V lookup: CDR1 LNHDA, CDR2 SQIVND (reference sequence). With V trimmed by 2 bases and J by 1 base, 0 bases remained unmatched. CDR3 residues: CASSILAGGTDTQYF. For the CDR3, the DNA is TGTGCCAGTAGTATACTAGCGGGGGGCACAGATACGCAGTATTTT.

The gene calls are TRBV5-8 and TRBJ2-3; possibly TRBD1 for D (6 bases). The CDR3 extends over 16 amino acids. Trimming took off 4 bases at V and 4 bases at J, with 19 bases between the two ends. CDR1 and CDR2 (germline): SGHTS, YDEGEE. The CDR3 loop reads CASSIGAGRGPDTQYF. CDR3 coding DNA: TGTGCCAGCAGCATTGGAGCCGGCAGGGGTCCAGATACGCAGTATTTT. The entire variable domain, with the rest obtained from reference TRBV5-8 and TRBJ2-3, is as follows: EAGVTQSPTHLIKTRGQQATLRCSPISGHTSVYWYQQALGLGLQFLLWYDEGEERNRGNFPPRFSGRQFPNYSSELNVNALELEDSALYLCASSIGAGRGPDTQYFGPGTRLTVL.

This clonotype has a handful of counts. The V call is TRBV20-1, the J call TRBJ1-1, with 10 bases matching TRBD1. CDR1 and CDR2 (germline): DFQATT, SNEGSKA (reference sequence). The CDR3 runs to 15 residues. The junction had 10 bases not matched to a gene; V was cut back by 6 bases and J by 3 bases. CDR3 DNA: TGCAGTGCAAGGAGACAGGGGGCTGGATACACTGAAGCTTTCTTT. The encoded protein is CSARRQGAGYTEAFF.

The CDR3 DNA follows: TGTGCCACCAGCAGAGAAGGGGGCGCGTGGAATGAGCAGTTCTTC. Amino acid sequence: CATSREGGAWNEQFF. The V gene is TRBV15, the J gene TRBJ2-1, with 7 bases matching TRBD1. The germline V gene has CDR1 LNHNV and CDR2 YYDKDF (reference sequence). V trimming: 0 bases; J trimming: 7 bases; junction bases outside the gene matches: 6. The CDR3 spans 15 residues. The complete variable domain, with remaining parts taken from reference TRBV15 and TRBJ2-1, reads DAMVIQNPRYQVTQFGKPVTLSCSQTLNHNVMYWYQQKSSQAPKLLFHYYDKDFNNEADTPDNFQSRRPNTSFCFLDIRSPGLGDTAMYLCATSREGGAWNEQFFGPGTRLTVL.

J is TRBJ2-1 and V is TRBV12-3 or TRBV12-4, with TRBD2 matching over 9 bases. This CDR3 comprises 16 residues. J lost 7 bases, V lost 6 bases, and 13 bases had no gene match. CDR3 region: CASRPSGAGGINEQFF. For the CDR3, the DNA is TGTGCCAGCAGACCCTCCGGGGCGGGGGGGATAAATGAGCAGTTCTTC.

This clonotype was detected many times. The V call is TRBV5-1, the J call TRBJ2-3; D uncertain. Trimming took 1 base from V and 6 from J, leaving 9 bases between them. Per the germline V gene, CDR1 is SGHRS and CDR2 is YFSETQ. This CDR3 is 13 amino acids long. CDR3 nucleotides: TGCGCCAGCAGCTTGTCGGGCGACGATACGCAGTATTTT. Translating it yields CASSLSGDDTQYF.

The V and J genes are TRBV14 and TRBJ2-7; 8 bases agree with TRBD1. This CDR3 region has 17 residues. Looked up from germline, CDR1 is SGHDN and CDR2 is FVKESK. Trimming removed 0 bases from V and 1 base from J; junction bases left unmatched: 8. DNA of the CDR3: TGTGCCAGCAGCCAAGACTACCTTCGGACAGGGTCCTACGAGCAGTACTTC. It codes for CASSQDYLRTGSYEQYF.

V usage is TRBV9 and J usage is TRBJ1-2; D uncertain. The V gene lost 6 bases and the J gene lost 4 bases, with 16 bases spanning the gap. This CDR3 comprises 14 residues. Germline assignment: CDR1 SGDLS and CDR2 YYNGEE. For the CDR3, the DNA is TGTGCCAGCACCTCAATCAGACGGGGCTATGGCTACACCTTC. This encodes CASTSIRRGYGYTF.

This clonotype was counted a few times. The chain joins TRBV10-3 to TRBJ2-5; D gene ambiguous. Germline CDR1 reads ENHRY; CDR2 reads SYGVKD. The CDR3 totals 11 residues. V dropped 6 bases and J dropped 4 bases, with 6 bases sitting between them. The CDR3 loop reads CAISLGETQYF. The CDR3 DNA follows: TGTGCCATCAGCTTAGGAGAGACCCAGTACTTC.

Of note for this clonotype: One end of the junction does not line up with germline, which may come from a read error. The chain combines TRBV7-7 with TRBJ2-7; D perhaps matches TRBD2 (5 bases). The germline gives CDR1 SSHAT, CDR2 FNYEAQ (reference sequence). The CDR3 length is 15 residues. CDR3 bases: TGTGCTAGCAGCTTAGGCTCGGGGTGGACCCACGAGCAGTACTTC. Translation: CASSLGSGWTHEQYF.

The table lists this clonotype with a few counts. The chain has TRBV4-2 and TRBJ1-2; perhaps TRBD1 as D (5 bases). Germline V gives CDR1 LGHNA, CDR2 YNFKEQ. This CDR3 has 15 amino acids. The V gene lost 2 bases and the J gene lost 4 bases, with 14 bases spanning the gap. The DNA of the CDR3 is TGTGCCAGCAGCCAAAGCAGGGATCTCGGCTATGGCTACACCTTC. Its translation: CASSQSRDLGYGYTF.

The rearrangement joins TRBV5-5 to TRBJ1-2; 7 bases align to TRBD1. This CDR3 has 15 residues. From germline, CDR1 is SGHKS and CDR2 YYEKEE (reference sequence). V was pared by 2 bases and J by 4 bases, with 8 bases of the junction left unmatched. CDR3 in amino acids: CASSFYTGAGYGYTF. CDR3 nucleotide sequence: TGTGCCAGCAGCTTTTATACAGGGGCTGGCTATGGCTACACCTTC.

CDR3: CASGRGGRQGWTEAFF. In nucleotides, the CDR3 is TGCGCCAGCGGGCGAGGCGGTAGACAGGGATGGACTGAAGCTTTCTTT. The J gene is TRBJ1-1, the V gene TRBV5-1, with 7 bases lining up with TRBD1. The CDR3 covers 16 residues. J gave up 5 bases and V 7 bases, and 17 bases lay outside the gene matches. CDR1 SGHRS and CDR2 YFSETQ come from the germline V gene. Variable domain in full (rest from reference TRBV5-1 and TRBJ1-1): KAGVTQTPRYLIKTRGQQVTLSCSPISGHRSVSWYQQTPGQGLQFLFEYFSETQRNKGNFPGRFSGRQFSNSRSEMNVSTLELGDSALYLCASGRGGRQGWTEAFFGQGTRLTVV.

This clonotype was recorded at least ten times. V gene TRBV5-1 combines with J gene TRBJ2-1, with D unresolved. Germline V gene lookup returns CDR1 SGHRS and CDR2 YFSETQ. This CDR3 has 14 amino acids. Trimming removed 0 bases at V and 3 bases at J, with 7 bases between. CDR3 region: CASSLGASYNEQFF. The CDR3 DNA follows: TGCGCCAGCAGCTTGGGCGCTAGCTACAATGAGCAGTTCTTC.

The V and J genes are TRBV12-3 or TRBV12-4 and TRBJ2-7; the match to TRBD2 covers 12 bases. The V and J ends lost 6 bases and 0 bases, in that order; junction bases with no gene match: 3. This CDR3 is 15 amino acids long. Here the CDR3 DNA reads TGTGCCAGCAGCCCGGGACTAGCGGGCTCCTACGAGCAGTACTTC. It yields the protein CASSPGLAGSYEQYF.

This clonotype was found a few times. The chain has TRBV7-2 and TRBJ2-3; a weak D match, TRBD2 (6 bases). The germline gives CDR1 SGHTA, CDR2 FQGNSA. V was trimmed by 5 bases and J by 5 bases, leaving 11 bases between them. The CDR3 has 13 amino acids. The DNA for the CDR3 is TGTGCCAGCAGCGCGCAGGGAGGAGATACGCAGTATTTT. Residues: CASSAQGGDTQYF.

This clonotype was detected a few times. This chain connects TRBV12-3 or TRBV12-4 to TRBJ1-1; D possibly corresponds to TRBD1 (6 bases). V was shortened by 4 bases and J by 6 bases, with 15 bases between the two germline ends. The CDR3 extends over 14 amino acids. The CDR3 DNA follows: TGTGCCAGCAGTTATGTAGGGGGGAGGGCTGAAGCTTTCTTT. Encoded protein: CASSYVGGRAEAFF.

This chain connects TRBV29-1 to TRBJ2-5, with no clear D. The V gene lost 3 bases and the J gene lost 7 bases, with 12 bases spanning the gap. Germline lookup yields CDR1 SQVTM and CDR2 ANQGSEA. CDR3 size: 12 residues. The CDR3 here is CSVEDPSGTQYF. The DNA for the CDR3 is TGCAGCGTTGAGGACCCCTCCGGGACCCAGTACTTC.